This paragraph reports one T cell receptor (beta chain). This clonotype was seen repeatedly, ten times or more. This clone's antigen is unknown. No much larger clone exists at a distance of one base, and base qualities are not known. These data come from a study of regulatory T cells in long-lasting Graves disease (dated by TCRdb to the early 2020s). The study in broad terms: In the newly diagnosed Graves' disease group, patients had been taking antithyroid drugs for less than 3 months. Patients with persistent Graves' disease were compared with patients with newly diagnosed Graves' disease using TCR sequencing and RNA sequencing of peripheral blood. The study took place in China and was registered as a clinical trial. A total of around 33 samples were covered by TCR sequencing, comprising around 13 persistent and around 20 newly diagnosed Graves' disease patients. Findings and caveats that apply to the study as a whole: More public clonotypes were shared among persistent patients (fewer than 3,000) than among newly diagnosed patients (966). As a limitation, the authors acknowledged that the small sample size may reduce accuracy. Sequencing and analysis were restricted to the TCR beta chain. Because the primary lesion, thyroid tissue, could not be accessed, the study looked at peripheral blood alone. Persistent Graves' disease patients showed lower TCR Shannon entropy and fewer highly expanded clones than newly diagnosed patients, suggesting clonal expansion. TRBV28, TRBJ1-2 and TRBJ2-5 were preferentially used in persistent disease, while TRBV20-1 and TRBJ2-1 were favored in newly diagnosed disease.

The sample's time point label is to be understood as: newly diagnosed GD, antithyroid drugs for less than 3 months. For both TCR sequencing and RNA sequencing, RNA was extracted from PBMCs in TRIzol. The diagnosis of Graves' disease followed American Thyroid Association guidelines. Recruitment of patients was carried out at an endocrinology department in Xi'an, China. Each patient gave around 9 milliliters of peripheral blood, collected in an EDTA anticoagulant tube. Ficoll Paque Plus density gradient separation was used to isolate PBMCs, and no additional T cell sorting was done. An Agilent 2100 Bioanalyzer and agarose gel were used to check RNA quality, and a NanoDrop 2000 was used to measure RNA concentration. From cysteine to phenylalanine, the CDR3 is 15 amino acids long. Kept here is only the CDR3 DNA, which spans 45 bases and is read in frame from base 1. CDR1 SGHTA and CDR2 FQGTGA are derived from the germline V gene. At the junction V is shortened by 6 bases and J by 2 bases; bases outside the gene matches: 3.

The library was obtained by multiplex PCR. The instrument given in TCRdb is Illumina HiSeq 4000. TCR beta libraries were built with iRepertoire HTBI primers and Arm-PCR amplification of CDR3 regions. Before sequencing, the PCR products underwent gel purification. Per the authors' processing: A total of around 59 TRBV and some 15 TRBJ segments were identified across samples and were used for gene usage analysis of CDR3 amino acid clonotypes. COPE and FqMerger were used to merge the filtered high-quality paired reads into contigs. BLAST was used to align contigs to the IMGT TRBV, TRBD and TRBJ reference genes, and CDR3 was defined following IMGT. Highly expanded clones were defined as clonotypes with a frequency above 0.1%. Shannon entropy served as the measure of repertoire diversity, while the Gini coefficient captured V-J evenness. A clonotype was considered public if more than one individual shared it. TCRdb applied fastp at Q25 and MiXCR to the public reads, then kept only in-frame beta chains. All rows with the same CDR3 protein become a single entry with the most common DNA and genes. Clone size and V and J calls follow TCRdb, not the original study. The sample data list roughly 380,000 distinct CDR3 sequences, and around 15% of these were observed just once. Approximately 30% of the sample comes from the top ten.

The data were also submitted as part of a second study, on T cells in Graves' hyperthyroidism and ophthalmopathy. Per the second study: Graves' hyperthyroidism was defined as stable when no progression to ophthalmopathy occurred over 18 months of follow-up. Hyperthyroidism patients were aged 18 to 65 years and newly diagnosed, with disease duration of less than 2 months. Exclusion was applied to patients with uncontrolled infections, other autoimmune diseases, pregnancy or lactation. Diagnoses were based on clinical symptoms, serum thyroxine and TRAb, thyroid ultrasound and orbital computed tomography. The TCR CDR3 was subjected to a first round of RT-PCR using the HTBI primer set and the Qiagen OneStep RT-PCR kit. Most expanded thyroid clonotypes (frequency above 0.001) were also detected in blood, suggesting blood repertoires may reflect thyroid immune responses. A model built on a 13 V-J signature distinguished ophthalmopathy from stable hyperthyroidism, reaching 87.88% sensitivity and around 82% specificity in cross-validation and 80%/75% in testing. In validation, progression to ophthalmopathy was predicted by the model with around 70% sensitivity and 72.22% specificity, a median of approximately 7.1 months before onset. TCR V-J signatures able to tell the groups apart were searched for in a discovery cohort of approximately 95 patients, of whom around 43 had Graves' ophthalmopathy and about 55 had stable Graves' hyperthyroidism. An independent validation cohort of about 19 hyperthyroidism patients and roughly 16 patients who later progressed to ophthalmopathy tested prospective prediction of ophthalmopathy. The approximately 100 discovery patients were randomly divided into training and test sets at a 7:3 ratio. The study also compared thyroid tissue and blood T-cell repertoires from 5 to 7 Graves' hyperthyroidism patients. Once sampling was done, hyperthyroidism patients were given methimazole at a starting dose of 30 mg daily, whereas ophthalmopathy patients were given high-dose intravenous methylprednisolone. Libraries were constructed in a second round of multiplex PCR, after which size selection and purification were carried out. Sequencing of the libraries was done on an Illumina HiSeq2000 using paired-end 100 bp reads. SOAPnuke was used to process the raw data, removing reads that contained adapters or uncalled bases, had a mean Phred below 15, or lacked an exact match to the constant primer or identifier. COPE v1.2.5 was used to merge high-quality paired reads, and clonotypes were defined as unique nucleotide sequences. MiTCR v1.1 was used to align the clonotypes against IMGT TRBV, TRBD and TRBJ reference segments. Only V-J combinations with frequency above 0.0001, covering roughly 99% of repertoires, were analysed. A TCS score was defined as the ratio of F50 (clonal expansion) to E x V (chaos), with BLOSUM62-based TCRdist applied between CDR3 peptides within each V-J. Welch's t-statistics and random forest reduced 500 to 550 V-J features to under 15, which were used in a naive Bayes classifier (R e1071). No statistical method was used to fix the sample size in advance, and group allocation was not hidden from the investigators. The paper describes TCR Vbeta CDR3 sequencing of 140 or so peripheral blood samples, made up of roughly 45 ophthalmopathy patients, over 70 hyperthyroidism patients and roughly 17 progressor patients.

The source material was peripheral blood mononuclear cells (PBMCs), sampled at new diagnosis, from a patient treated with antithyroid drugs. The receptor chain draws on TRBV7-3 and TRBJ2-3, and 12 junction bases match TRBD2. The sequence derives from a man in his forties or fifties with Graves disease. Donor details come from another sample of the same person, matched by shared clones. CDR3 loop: CASSASGGATDTQYF. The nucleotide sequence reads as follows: TGTGCCAGCAGTGCTAGCGGGGGGGCCACAGATACGCAGTATTTT. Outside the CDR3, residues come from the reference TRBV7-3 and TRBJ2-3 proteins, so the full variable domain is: GAGVSQTPSNKVTEKGKYVELRCDPISGHTALYWYRQSLGQGPEFLIYFQGTGAADDSGLPNDRFFAVRPEGSVSTLKIQRTERGDSAVYLCASSASGGATDTQYFGPGTRLTVL.